These 2 T cell receptor beta chains came from one sample sequenced in a study of Graves' ophthalmopathy and Graves' hyperthyroidism. Transcripts of RNA were the source for amplifying TCR beta CDR3 regions. RT-PCR was first run with HTBI primers, then multiplex PCR in a second round. TCRdb re-called the multiplex PCR reads through MiXCR, storing one row per CDR3 protein. This table holds hundreds of thousands of distinct CDR3 sequences, 22% found once. Sequencing was performed on peripheral blood. The receptors were sampled from a young woman with stable Graves' hyperthyroidism. Some clones in this sample may be carry-over from other donors' samples.

This clonotype was counted ten times or more. The chain couples TRBV6-2 or TRBV6-3 to TRBJ2-7; D is possibly TRBD1 (5 bases). The CDR3 spans 13 residues. The germline V gene encodes CDR1 MNHEY and CDR2 SVGEGT. With 10 bases removed from V and 3 bases from J, the gap between germline ends came to 16 bases. The CDR3 sequence: CAIQDPLYYEQYF. DNA for the CDR3: TGTGCCATACAGGACCCCCTATACTACGAGCAGTACTTC.

This clonotype was seen a few times. A much more abundant neighbour one base away suggests this may be a read error. The V call is TRBV29-1, the J call TRBJ1-1; D gene unclear. The CDR3 is 13 residues long. Germline V gives CDR1 SQVTM, CDR2 ANQGSEA. The CDR3 DNA sequence: TGCAGCCCTCATGGCCGGCTTAACACTGAAGTTTTCTTT. Translated, it gives CSPHGRLNTEVFF. The full variable domain, with the rest looked up from reference TRBV29-1 and TRBJ1-1, is SAVISQKPSRDICQRGTSLTIQCQVDSQVTMMFWYRQQPGQSLTLIATANQGSEATYESGFVIDKFPISRPNLTFSTLTVSNMSPEDSSIYLCSPHGRLNTEVFFGQGTRLTVV.